This T cell receptor (beta chain) was documented in a study of cytomegalovirus exposure and HLA in healthy donors listed by TCRdb under 2017. About the full investigation: In an earlier analysis of some 610 of the donors, roughly 300 Gb of sequence data and 90 million to 120 million unique TCR beta sequences from approximately 180 million T cells were reported. Class I and class II HLA loci were covered by the typing at four-digit resolution. To predict cytomegalovirus infection status, the study brought together high-throughput TCR immunosequencing, statistical association of individual TCRs with disease status, and machine learning. Along with the approximately 650-subject first cohort, a separate validation cohort of over a hundred different subjects was used. Rather than drawing on any new phenotypic data, the later analysis identified candidate immune exposures from TCR beta sequences and the way those sequences occurred across donors. The study was designed to test whether signatures of past pathogen exposure could be identified by cataloging public T cell receptors. Using immunosequencing, the study profiled T cell repertoires from 500 to 800 subjects and related those repertoires to cytomegalovirus serostatus. In a later analysis, previously published TCR beta repertoires from several hundred donors were re-analyzed and high-resolution HLA genotyping was added so that TCR occurrence patterns could be studied. Typing coverage differed by locus: A, B, C, DRB1 and DQB1 were typed in about 629-640 donors, DQA1 in 522, DPA1 in 600 to 610, and DPB1 in 450 to 490. About 310 gigabases of sequencing data and around 87 million unique TCR sequences were included in an early release covering over 600 HLA-typed donors. Donor age, sex, ethnicity and CMV serostatus were compiled alongside the repertoire data. About five DR-DQ haplotypes were handled as single units for association and clustering because linkage in the cohort was strong. An earlier analysis of around 640 of the donors used high-throughput TCR beta sequencing to judge whether each TCR beta V gene segment behaved as functional or pseudogenic. Among the roughly 370 genotyped donors, around 79% belonged to the genetic ancestry cluster associated with self-reported Caucasian donors. All discovery cohort repertoires had been generated on a single sequencing platform. A later genetic analysis used genome-wide SNP genotypes for about 65% of the roughly 670 donors, treating that subset as a discovery cohort. Among about 400 genotyped donors of the cohort, an average of around 250,000 unique TCR beta nucleotide sequences was sequenced per donor, of which 15% to 20% were non-productive. Findings and caveats that apply to the study as a whole: Cytomegalovirus status was reported to be diagnosed by the classifier with high specificity and sensitivity in both the original and validation cohorts. Most TCR sequences were observed very rarely across donors, whereas some public TCRs were present in many individuals. When HLA alleles, especially DR and DQ, strongly co-occurred, TCR associations were difficult to assign to individual alleles. In this cohort, only TCR beta chains were sequenced, and detectable features were limited by the absence of alpha or paired-chain data. A further reported finding was that TCR beta sequences accurately predicted the HLA-A and HLA-B alleles for most subjects in the first cohort. Some IMGT-functional V segments, including TRBV6-2 and TRBV6-3, could not be distinguished by the 87-base-pair reads and were therefore excluded. A later analysis found that HLA-associated TCR beta chains were more clonally expanded and had lower generation probabilities than equally common non-associated chains. The authors suggested that the approach could potentially be extended to other disease states and immunological phenotypes. Several of the top co-occurrence clusters appeared to be linked to parvovirus B19, influenza, CMV and Epstein-Barr virus, according to a later analysis. A later genetic analysis associated a missense DCLRE1C variant with V-gene and J-gene trimming of TCR beta chains, and an independent cohort replicated the association. In a later genetic analysis, fewer N-insertions in productive TCRs were reported among donors in an Asian-associated ancestry cluster than the approximately 710-donor mean. A group of highly shared sequence variants was considered likely to be a technical artifact of the sequencing pipeline. Three of the identified cytomegalovirus-associated TCR beta chains were confirmed in vitro to be specific for cytomegalovirus antigens. Because HLA typing was unavailable for some donors at each locus, only the typed subset was used in association tests. Linkage disequilibrium might explain the correlated functional status among segregating V segments, but an unknown experimental factor could not be excluded. The presence/absence analyses assumed that sequencing depth was roughly uniform across donors, and that assumption may not be true. The study listed over 150 TCR beta chains as associated with cytomegalovirus. In a later analysis, the rate of TCR association differed among HLA loci, with DRB1 alleles having the most associated TCRs and HLA-C alleles having the fewest. An earlier analysis of several hundred of the donors showed that most TCR beta V segments appeared in productive rearrangements either about 87% or about 30% of the time, which broadly matched IMGT annotations. A later analysis found that most CMV-associated TCR beta chains appeared HLA-restricted, with HLA associations seemingly driven largely by CMV exposure. Fewer than 20 rarely observed V segments, including chromosome 9 orphons, were excluded from the earlier analysis of a few hundred of the donors because counts were too low. CMV serostatus was the only immune exposure information available for the cohort. Specific HLA alleles were associated with 15,000 to 20,000 TCR beta sequences at a false discovery rate of 0.05 in a later analysis.

Trimming removed 4 bases from V and 7 bases from J; the gene matches leave 11 bases unexplained. Including cysteine and phenylalanine, the CDR3 has 16 amino acids. CDR3 DNA is the only sequence kept; it has 48 bases, read in frame from the first base. A note on this clone: Its antigen remains unidentified. One base away there is no much larger clone; base qualities are not given.

Library preparation used the immunoSEQ multiplex PCR assay. The multiplex PCR relied on a mix of 60 forward primers for TCR Vbeta segments and 13 reverse primers for TCR Jbeta segments. A multiplex PCR assay on genomic DNA amplified the CDR3 region of rearranged TCR beta genes. The Illumina HiSeq System was used to sequence the amplified TCR beta libraries as 87-base-pair reads. Per the original workflow: In a later analysis, tens of millions of unique TCR beta chains were counted across the 690 or so repertoires, and roughly 10 million of these chains were shared by at least two donors. Raw reads were error-corrected and collapsed into unique sequences with a nearest-neighbor algorithm that merged closely related sequences to remove PCR and sequencing errors. To assign V, D and J gene segments, CDR3 sequences were aligned to IMGT reference sequences. For a sequence to be retained, a match of at least six nucleotides to both a V gene segment and a J gene segment was required. Rearrangements were classified as productive when the CDR3 lacked stop codons and remained in frame with V and J, and all other rearrangements were classified as non-productive. CDR3 was defined by IMGT convention, running from the second conserved V-encoded cysteine to the conserved J-encoded phenylalanine. The earlier analysis of roughly 590 of the donors excluded any sequence lacking an unambiguous match to a single V gene segment. In an earlier analysis of approximately 590 of the donors, a V segment was called functional when productive rearrangements were above 56.7%, and segregating when the standard deviation between donors exceeded 5%. A statistical classification framework was built for diagnosing cytomegalovirus status from the catalog of TCR beta chain sequences. V and J gene assignment, in a later analysis, came from comparing TCR nucleotide sequences with IMGT/GENE-DB human TR gene sequences. A later analysis assigned CDR3 sequences and most-parsimonious VDJ recombination scenarios with the TCRdist pipeline. In a later analysis, every TCR beta chain was defined by the combination of its CDR3 amino acid sequence and its V-gene family, and reads without a unique V-gene family were dropped. In a later analysis, a few hundred highly shared, low-generation-probability nucleotide sequences were removed to address suspected cross-contamination and a sequencing artifact. In a later analysis, a clonal expansion index for each public chain was calculated from normalized within-repertoire ranks of inferred template counts. A later analysis computed generation probabilities with a VDJ recombination model fitted to out-of-frame rearrangements, and checked the results against IGoR. In a later analysis, hypergeometric tests were used to score TCR-TCR, TCR-HLA and TCR-CMV co-occurrence, with a repertoire-size bias correction applied to TCR pairs. A later analysis estimated false discovery rates by permuting HLA or CMV assignments 20 times. In a later analysis, co-occurring TCRs were grouped using DBSCAN, with TCRdist sequence similarity added in when clustering inside HLA-allele-positive subsets. Co-occurrence clustering excluded repertoires with fewer than 30,000 or more than 120,000 public chains, plus five with anomalous nucleotide sharing. As stored in TCRdb, this immuneACCESS dataset retains in-frame rearrangements with V and J assigned. A fraction of the clones does not appear; measured against another copy, unresolved V genes explain less than half of the discrepancy, and the remainder lacks a known reason. For V, J and clone size, that table is used; D and trimming come from the DNA. This sample holds approximately 100,000 clones; 78% were observed only once. The biggest ten clones account for under 2% of the sample.

The cohort consisted of 600 or so healthy bone marrow donors. Cohort members were all nominally healthy when sampled, although unrecorded immune exposures were likely present. The donor tested CMV seronegative and was one of the 352 seronegative cohort members. Every donor gave a peripheral blood sample, and the peripheral blood mononuclear cells from that sample were used for TCR beta sequencing. The Qiagen DNeasy Blood Extraction Kit was used to extract genomic DNA from the blood cell samples. The rearranged segments are TRBV5-3 and TRBJ2-1, with 10 middle bases fitting TRBD1. TRBV5-3 is given ORF status, its function remaining uncertain. The TCR was taken from a woman between 35 and 50 years old in good health and CMV-seronegative. Sequencing used PBMCs. The CDR3 has the sequence CARSADRGRITNEQFF. The sequenced DNA is TGTGCCAGAAGCGCTGACAGGGGGCGGATAACGAATGAGCAGTTCTTC.